This entry features one T cell receptor beta chain sequence. Its antigen remains unidentified. The junction shows a germline mismatch at one end, possibly a read error. The data originate from a study of cytomegalovirus exposure and HLA in healthy donors. This PCR relied on a set of 60 Vbeta primers and 13 Jbeta primers. In the original workflow: In a later analysis, of around 83 million unique beta chains, some 10 million appeared in at least two donors. Some clones are missing from TCRdb's copy, which holds only in-frame ones; the method was immunoSEQ multiplex PCR. V, J and clone size are taken as reported in that table, and D and trimming were inferred from the DNA itself. Of around 50,000 clones in the sample, about three quarters were seen once. Study-wide results and limits: Immune exposure was documented only through CMV serostatus.

There were likely unrecorded immune exposures, though donors were nominally healthy when sampled. This receptor was obtained from a man aged 25-45 years in good health and CMV-seropositive. The specimen sequenced was PBMCs.

CDR3 sequence: CSSSSREVDTQYF. For the CDR3, the DNA is TGTTCCAGCAGCTCTCGGGAGGTAGATACGCAGTATTTT. The chain joins TRBV7-9 to TRBJ2-3; 7 bases fit TRBD2. The germline V gene has CDR1 SEHNR and CDR2 FQNEAQ (reference sequence). The CDR3 is 13 amino acids. The full variable domain, rest sourced from reference TRBV7-9 and TRBJ2-3, is DTGVSQNPRHKITKRGQNVTFRCDPISEHNRLYWYRQTLGQGPEFLTYFQNEAQLEKSRLLSDRFSAERPKGSFSTLEIQRTEQGDSAMYLCSSSSREVDTQYFGPGTRLTVL.